The clone carrying this T cell receptor (beta chain) was counted ten times or more. Its antigen is not known. The data originate from a study of T-cell reconstitution after alpha-beta-depleted transplantation in children. The study, taken as a whole, reports: Expanded clones from the graft, numbering several hundred, reportedly supplied alpha-beta T cells about two months after transplant. One year post-transplant, T-cell counts and diversity were largely derived from T cells produced anew.

V was pared by 7 bases and J by 4 bases, with 13 bases between. There are 13 residues in the CDR3. Germline CDR1 SGHTA, CDR2 FQGNSA. Unique molecular identifiers were built into the TCRbeta library. TCRdb redid the calling of the PCR reads with MiXCR, one entry per CDR3 protein. The data contain about 420,000 distinct CDR3 sequences, roughly 16% of them singletons. This clonotype was obtained from a boy in the first two years of life who had a stem cell transplant for Wiskott-Aldrich syndrome, so the T cells may come from the graft donor. Sequencing was performed on PBMCs, mostly from graft donor cells, taken 360 days after TCRalphabeta/CD19-depleted stem cell transplant. This sequence joins TRBV7-2 and TRBJ1-1; possibly TRBD1 for D (5 bases). CDR3 sequence: CASTVTRVTEAFF. CDR3 DNA sequence: TGTGCCAGCACCGTTACCAGGGTCACTGAAGCTTTCTTT.